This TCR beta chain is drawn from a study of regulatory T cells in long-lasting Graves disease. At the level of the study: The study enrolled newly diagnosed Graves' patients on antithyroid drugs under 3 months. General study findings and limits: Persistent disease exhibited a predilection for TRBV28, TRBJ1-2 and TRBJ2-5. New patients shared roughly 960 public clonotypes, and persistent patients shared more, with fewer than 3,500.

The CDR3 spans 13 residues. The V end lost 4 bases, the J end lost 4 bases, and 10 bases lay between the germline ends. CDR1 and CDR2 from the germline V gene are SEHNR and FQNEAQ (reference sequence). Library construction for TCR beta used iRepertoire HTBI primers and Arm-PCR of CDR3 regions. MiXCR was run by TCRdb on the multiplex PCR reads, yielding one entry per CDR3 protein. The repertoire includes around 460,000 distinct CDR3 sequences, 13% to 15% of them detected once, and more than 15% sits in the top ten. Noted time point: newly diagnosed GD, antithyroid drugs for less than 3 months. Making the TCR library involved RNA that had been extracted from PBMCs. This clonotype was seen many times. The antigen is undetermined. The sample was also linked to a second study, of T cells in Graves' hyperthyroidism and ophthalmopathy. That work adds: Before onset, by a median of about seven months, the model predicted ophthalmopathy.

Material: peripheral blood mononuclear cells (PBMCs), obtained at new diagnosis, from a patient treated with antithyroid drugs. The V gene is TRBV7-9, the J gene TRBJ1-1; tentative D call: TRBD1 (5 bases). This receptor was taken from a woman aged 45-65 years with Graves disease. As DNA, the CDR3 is TGTGCCAGCAGCTATCCAGGGCCCACTGAAGCTTTCTTT. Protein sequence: CASSYPGPTEAFF.